The 5 T cell receptor beta chains listed next were all sequenced from one sample in a study of shared clonotypes between healthy human individuals. Sequencing used immunoSEQ multiplex PCR; TCRdb keeps in-frame clones, though not all of them. The sample has about 2.1 million clones; 93% are singletons. CD45RO negativity and positive selection for CCR7 defined naive CD8 cells, a population that excluded terminally differentiated effector memory CD45RA+ cells. What was sequenced was naive CD8+ T cells from PBMCs. These receptors originate from a young man in good health. Some clones in this sample may be carry-over from other donors' samples.

The rearrangement uses TRBV6-1 and TRBJ1-5; D remains ambiguous. CDR3 size: 14 residues. Trimming shortened V by 5 bases and J by 5 bases, and 13 bases separated the two germline ends. Per the germline V gene, CDR1 is MNHNS and CDR2 is SASEGT. CDR3 sequence (DNA): TGTGCCAGCAGTTCGGAGCTGGCTTATCAGCCCCAGCATTTT. It specifies CASSSELAYQPQHF.

The genes are TRBV5-8 and TRBJ2-5; the D is unclear. Between the trimmed V and J ends, which lost 7 bases and 5 bases, there was a span of 0 bases. CDR3 size: 8 residues. Germline assignment: CDR1 SGHTS and CDR2 YDEGEE. As DNA, the CDR3 is TGTGCCAGCGAGACCCAGTACTTC. Translation gives CASETQYF.

About this clone itself: This sample includes further DNA sequences coding for the same CDR3. The chain recombines TRBV5-1 with TRBJ2-7; D might be TRBD1 or TRBD2, each matching 5 bases. This CDR3 region has 14 residues. V was clipped by 4 bases and J by 4 bases, with 15 bases between them. Germline V gene sequence: CDR1 SGHRS, CDR2 YFSETQ. CDR3 residues: CASSLRDRPYEQYF. The CDR3 DNA sequence: TGCGCCAGCAGCCTCAGGGACCGGCCTTACGAGCAGTACTTC.

This chain joins TRBV15 and TRBJ2-4; the D gene is possibly TRBD1 (6 bases). CDR1 LNHNV and CDR2 YYDKDF come from the germline V gene (reference sequence). The CDR3 covers 15 residues. V was cut by 1 base and J by 6 bases, with 13 bases left in between. The CDR3 reads CATSRVPQQGNIQYF. The CDR3, as DNA: TGTGCCACCAGCAGAGTCCCGCAACAGGGAAACATTCAGTACTTC.

The CDR3 sequence is CASSDDQSNQPQHF. The CDR3 nucleotides are TGTGCCAGCAGCGACGATCAAAGCAATCAGCCCCAGCATTTT. The chain links TRBV9 to TRBJ1-5; D gene ambiguous. V lost 3 bases and J lost 1, with 8 bases in between. There are 14 residues in the CDR3. Germline V gene data show CDR1 as SGDLS and CDR2 as YYNGEE.